This is a list of T cell receptor beta chains from one sample in a study of blood T cells in healthy people across ages. TCRdb independently ran MiXCR on the 5' RACE reads; one entry per CDR3 protein. Of about 970,000 distinct CDR3 sequences detected, roughly 51% appear once; the ten largest clones hold 20% to 25%. The specimen was blood. The receptors here all came from a woman aged 55-70 years in good health. The CDR3 runs from the conserved cysteine through the conserved F or W. A D gene is named only where the DNA matches it firmly. A row's size may be missing; if present it is once, few, many or a size class.

D gene,clone size,V gene,J gene,CDR3 protein,CDR3 DNA
NA,NA,TRBV29-1,TRBJ1-4,CSVKDSYNEKLFF,TGCAGCGTTAAGGACTCTTATAATGAAAAACTGTTTTTT
NA,once,TRBV27,TRBJ2-1,CASSLWQAPYNEQFF,TGTGCCAGCAGTTTATGGCAGGCCCCGTACAATGAGCAGTTCTTC
NA,NA,TRBV7-2,TRBJ2-5,CASSLRSPQETQYF,TGTGCCAGCAGCTTAAGGAGCCCGCAAGAGACCCAGTACTTC
NA,NA,TRBV6-5,TRBJ2-7,CASSPYGLVAGEQYF,TGTGCCAGCAGCCCATACGGTCTAGTTGCGGGGGAGCAGTACTTC
NA,NA,TRBV20-1,TRBJ2-3,CSAKEGTSADTQYF,TGCAGTGCTAAGGAGGGGACTTCAGCAGATACGCAGTATTTT
TRBD2,NA,TRBV2,TRBJ2-3,CASNLWGLADTDTQYF,TGTGCCAGCAACCTTTGGGGACTAGCGGACACAGATACGCAGTATTTT
NA,NA,TRBV29-1,TRBJ2-2,CSVGRALPGELFF,TGCAGCGTTGGCCGAGCACTCCCCGGGGAGCTGTTTTTT
NA,few,TRBV10-3,TRBJ2-3,CAISMTSGETDTQYF,TGTGCCATCAGCATGACTAGTGGTGAAACAGATACGCAGTATTTT
NA,few,TRBV7-2,TRBJ2-7,CASSFLGSNEQYF,TGTGCCAGCAGCTTTCTCGGGAGTAACGAGCAGTACTTC
TRBD2,NA,TRBV7-9,TRBJ2-7,CASSLQAGVSEQYF,TGTGCCAGCAGCTTACAAGCGGGAGTCTCCGAGCAGTACTTC
TRBD2,NA,TRBV5-1,TRBJ2-7,CASSPTGLAGIEQYF,TGCGCCAGCAGCCCGACTGGACTAGCGGGAATTGAGCAGTACTTC
TRBD2,few,TRBV12-3/TRBV12-4,TRBJ2-7,CASSLALPAGGYEQYF,TGTGCCAGCAGTTTAGCGCTTCCAGCGGGAGGCTACGAGCAGTACTTC
TRBD2,few,TRBV20-1,TRBJ2-4,CSARSLAGGPVARQYF,TGCAGTGCTAGATCACTAGCGGGAGGGCCGGTGGCGCGTCAGTACTTC
NA,NA,TRBV7-2,TRBJ1-1,CASSLAGTTSTEAFF,TGTGCCAGCAGCTTAGCCGGGACAACGAGCACTGAAGCTTTCTTT
TRBD2,NA,TRBV28,TRBJ2-1,CASSVPGVAGGDEQFF,TGTGCCAGCAGTGTTCCTGGGGTAGCGGGAGGGGATGAGCAGTTCTTC
NA,NA,TRBV7-8,TRBJ2-1,CASSLWAPWDNEQFF,TGTGCCAGCAGCTTATGGGCCCCTTGGGACAATGAGCAGTTCTTC
TRBD1,NA,TRBV5-1,TRBJ2-3,CASSLEGQGGGRTDTQYF,TGCGCCAGCAGCTTGGAGGGACAGGGTGGGGGCCGCACAGATACGCAGTATTTT
NA,NA,TRBV20-1,TRBJ1-1,CSAPRATEAFF,TGCAGTGCGCCCAGGGCCACTGAAGCTTTCTTT
TRBD2,NA,TRBV28,TRBJ2-3,CASSLRAGVSDTQYF,TGTGCCAGCAGTTTAAGGGCGGGAGTATCAGATACGCAGTATTTT
TRBD1,NA,TRBV29-1,TRBJ2-1,CSVVGQGAGDEQFF,TGCAGCGTAGTCGGACAGGGGGCTGGGGATGAGCAGTTCTTC
TRBD2,few,TRBV4-2,TRBJ2-3,CASSQDLFSGGSTDTQYF,TGTGCCAGCAGCCAAGATCTATTCAGCGGGGGGAGCACAGATACGCAGTATTTT
NA,NA,TRBV29-1,TRBJ1-2,CSVYRALYGYTF,TGCAGCGTATACAGGGCGCTCTATGGCTACACCTTC
NA,few,TRBV21-1,TRBJ2-7,CASTLSQQGRGIPYEQYF,TGTGCCAGCACACTATCCCAACAGGGGCGCGGAATTCCCTACGAGCAGTACTTC
NA,few,TRBV25-1,TRBJ2-5,CASSDWGQETQYF,TGTGCCAGCAGTGATTGGGGCCAAGAGACCCAGTACTTC
TRBD2,many,TRBV27,TRBJ2-1,CASSLGLAVYNEQFF,TGTGCCAGCAGTTTAGGGCTAGCGGTATACAATGAGCAGTTCTTC
TRBD1,NA,TRBV20-1,TRBJ2-5,CSASTTGGVQETQYF,TGCAGTGCTAGTACGACAGGGGGAGTTCAAGAGACCCAGTACTTC
TRBD2,NA,TRBV7-2,TRBJ2-1,CASSSLAGGSGEQFF,TGTGCCAGCAGCTCCCTAGCGGGAGGCTCTGGTGAGCAGTTCTTC